The 32 T cell receptor beta chains below come from one sample, sequenced in a study of early T cells in non-severe SARS-CoV-2 infection. TCRdb ran MiXCR on the 5' RACE reads and lists one entry per CDR3 protein. There are about 70,000 distinct CDR3 sequences in the sample; 9.5% to 15% occur only once, and roughly 1.2% lies in the top ten. Sequenced sample: whole blood. The receptors come from an adult who was a healthcare worker with PCR-confirmed SARS-CoV-2 infection or an uninfected control (not recorded which).

This clonotype showed up many times. The gene calls are TRBV5-5 and TRBJ1-6; TRBD1 matches 7 bases. V was pared by 3 bases and J by 10 bases, with 7 bases of the junction left unmatched. This CDR3 has 14 residues. From germline, CDR1 is SGHKS and CDR2 YYEKEE (reference sequence). The CDR3 region is CASSSGQEASPLHF. CDR3 DNA sequence: TGTGCCAGCAGCTCCGGACAGGAGGCCTCACCCCTCCACTTT.

This clonotype was observed many times. This chain links TRBV28 with TRBJ2-7, with TRBD2 matching over 12 bases. This CDR3 has 17 amino acids. The germline gives CDR1 MDHEN, CDR2 SYDVKM. Losses at the gene ends were 3 bases for V and 3 bases for J; bases not matched to a gene: 9. This CDR3 reads CASSFSRLAGVGYEQYF. The CDR3 DNA sequence: TGTGCCAGCAGTTTCTCCCGACTAGCGGGAGTCGGCTACGAGCAGTACTTC.

This clonotype was seen at least ten times. The chain recombines TRBV18 with TRBJ1-5, with 8 positions matching TRBD1. CDR3 length: 14 amino acids. The germline CDR1 and CDR2 sequences are KGHSH and LQKENI. V dropped 5 bases and J dropped 5; count of bases not matched to a gene: 5. CDR3 amino acids: CASSAQGADQPQHF. The CDR3 DNA is TGTGCCAGCTCAGCCCAGGGGGCAGATCAGCCCCAGCATTTT.

This clonotype was seen at least ten times. The chain links TRBV19 to TRBJ2-1; TRBD1 might be the D (7 bases). Trimming left V 8 bases short and J 8 bases short, with 16 bases between. The CDR3 loop spans 13 amino acids. The V gene's germline CDR1 is LNHDA and CDR2 SQIVND (reference sequence). The CDR3 sequence: CASAGRGVDEQFF. Written as DNA, the CDR3 is TGTGCCAGTGCAGGCAGGGGGGTCGATGAGCAGTTCTTC.

This clonotype has only a few counts. The chain couples TRBV28 to TRBJ2-1, with 7 bases identical to TRBD1. The CDR3 covers 12 residues. V shed 3 bases, J shed 15 bases, and the junction held 8 bases outside the gene matches. Per germline, CDR1 MDHEN and CDR2 SYDVKM. CDR3 in DNA: TGTGCCAGCAGTTTGCCACGGACAGGACCGTTCTTC. Protein product: CASSLPRTGPFF. Combining the CDR3 with reference TRBV28 and TRBJ2-1 gives the whole variable domain DVKVTQSSRYLVKRTGEKVFLECVQDMDHENMFWYRQDPGLGLRLIYFSYDVKMKEKGDIPEGYSVSREKKERFSLILESASTNQTSMYLCASSLPRTGPFFGPGTRLTVL.

The chain uses TRBV28 and TRBJ2-1, with 13 bases that match TRBD2. This CDR3 region has 13 residues. The V and J ends lost 4 bases and 15 bases, in that order; junction bases with no gene match: 6. The V gene's germline CDR1 is MDHEN and CDR2 SYDVKM. For the CDR3, the DNA is TGTGCCAGCAGTTCCAAGGGACTAGCGGGGTTGTTCTTC. Translation: CASSSKGLAGLFF. The complete variable domain, with remaining parts taken from reference TRBV28 and TRBJ2-1, reads DVKVTQSSRYLVKRTGEKVFLECVQDMDHENMFWYRQDPGLGLRLIYFSYDVKMKEKGDIPEGYSVSREKKERFSLILESASTNQTSMYLCASSSKGLAGLFFGPGTRLTVL.

This clonotype was counted at least ten times. For the CDR3, the DNA is TGTGCCAGCGCAAAAGGGGCAGGGGGAACAGATACGCAGTATTTT. Amino acids: CASAKGAGGTDTQYF. The chain carries TRBV28 and TRBJ2-3, with TRBD1 matching 7 bases. V lost 8 bases and J lost 3; bases outside the gene matches: 11. CDR1 is MDHEN, CDR2 SYDVKM, per germline. The CDR3 is 15 residues long.

This clonotype was picked up a small number of times. The rearrangement links TRBV29-1 to TRBJ2-1; D is ambiguous. V was pared by 5 bases and J by 4 bases, with 12 bases between. Germline CDR1 is SQVTM and CDR2 is ANQGSEA. The CDR3 length is 13 residues. CDR3 in amino acids: CSVPTGPYNEQFF. CDR3 nucleotides: TGCAGCGTTCCTACCGGGCCTTACAATGAGCAGTTCTTC.

This clonotype has at least ten counts. J is TRBJ2-1 and V is TRBV24-1, with TRBD2 matching 7 bases. Per the germline V gene, CDR1 is KGHDR and CDR2 is SFDVKD. V lost 7 bases, J lost 7 bases, and 0 bases stayed unmatched. The CDR3 runs 11 residues. The CDR3 bases are TGTGCCACCAGGCGGGGGAATGAGCAGTTCTTC. Protein product: CATRRGNEQFF.

This clonotype was seen many times. The chain joins TRBV6-2 or TRBV6-3 to TRBJ1-5; the D gene is possibly TRBD1 (6 bases). V was clipped by 5 bases and J by 1 base, with 15 bases between them. This CDR3 is built from 16 residues. Per the germline V gene, CDR1 is MNHEY and CDR2 is SVGEGT. CDR3: CASSKGGGESNQPQHF. CDR3 sequence (DNA): TGTGCCAGCAGTAAAGGAGGGGGTGAGAGCAATCAGCCCCAGCATTTT.

This clonotype appeared many times. The J gene is TRBJ2-5, the V gene TRBV12-3 or TRBV12-4, with D maybe TRBD1 (6 bases). Deletions cut 3 bases from V and 5 bases from J, with 13 bases between. The CDR3 covers 14 residues. CDR3 sequence reads: CASSFDRGSETQYF. The CDR3 region has the DNA TGTGCCAGCAGTTTTGATAGGGGGTCGGAGACCCAGTACTTC.

This clonotype was seen repeatedly, ten times or more. The rearrangement uses TRBV10-2 and TRBJ2-1; no clear D. Germline V gene sequence: CDR1 WSHSY, CDR2 SAAADI. CDR3 length: 11 residues. With 5 bases removed from V and 6 bases from J, the gap between germline ends came to 5 bases. CDR3 amino acids: CASSPVNEQFF. CDR3 DNA: TGCGCCAGCAGTCCGGTCAATGAGCAGTTCTTC.

This clonotype was detected only once. The chain carries TRBV6-5 and TRBJ2-7, with D possibly matching TRBD1 (5 bases). This CDR3 is 15 amino acids long. V lost 0 bases, J lost 3 bases, and 12 bases lay in between. In germline, CDR1 is MNHEY, CDR2 SVGAGI. CDR3 amino acids: CASSYSPQGFYEQYF. CDR3 coding DNA: TGTGCCAGCAGTTACTCGCCTCAGGGTTTCTACGAGCAGTACTTC.

This clonotype has a count of ten or more. The CDR3 coding sequence is TGTGCCATCAGGGTGACAGAGAACACTGAAGCTTTCTTT. Translating gives CAIRVTENTEAFF. The chain recombines TRBV10-3 with TRBJ1-1; a possible D gene is TRBD1 (5 bases). V shed 6 bases and J shed 1 base, with 9 bases lying between them. The germline V gene encodes CDR1 ENHRY and CDR2 SYGVKD. The CDR3 runs 13 residues.

This clonotype was counted ten times or more. This chain connects TRBV4-3 to TRBJ2-1; D not resolved. The CDR3 is 15 residues long. Germline V gives CDR1 LGHNA, CDR2 YSLEER. Trimming took 1 base from V and 6 from J, leaving 13 bases between them. DNA for the CDR3: TGCGCCAGCAGCCAAGGGGCCGGGTCACGCAATGAGCAGTTCTTC. Amino acids: CASSQGAGSRNEQFF.

This clonotype appeared many times. The rearrangement links TRBV24-1 to TRBJ1-6; D is possibly TRBD1 (5 bases). Germline V gene data show CDR1 as KGHDR and CDR2 as SFDVKD. V was pared by 9 bases and J by 7 bases, with 15 bases between. There are 14 residues in the CDR3. The CDR3 nucleotides read TGTGCCACCCAATCCGGGACGGCCAATTCACCCCTCCACTTT. This codes for CATQSGTANSPLHF.

The chain combines TRBV7-2 with TRBJ1-2, with 7 bases lining up with TRBD1. Looked up from germline, CDR1 is SGHTA and CDR2 is FQGNSA. V was pared by 5 bases and J by 4 bases, with 10 bases of the junction left unmatched. The CDR3 runs to 15 residues. This chain's CDR3 is CASSPRGGRGYGYTF. CDR3 DNA: TGTGCCAGCAGCCCCAGGGGGGGGCGCGGCTATGGCTACACCTTC. The full variable domain, with the rest looked up from reference TRBV7-2 and TRBJ1-2, is GAGVSQSPSNKVTEKGKDVELRCDPISGHTALYWYRQSLGQGLEFLIYFQGNSAPDKSGLPSDRFSAERTGGSVSTLTIQRTQQEDSAVYLCASSPRGGRGYGYTFGSGTRLTVV.

This clonotype was seen ten or more times. This sequence joins TRBV20-1 and TRBJ2-1; D is uncertain. Germline V lookup: CDR1 DFQATT, CDR2 SNEGSKA (reference sequence). The V end lost 6 bases, the J end lost 4 bases, and 4 bases lay between the germline ends. This CDR3 spans 10 amino acids. The CDR3 sequence is CSAGYNEQFF. The CDR3 nucleotides are TGCAGTGCAGGGTACAATGAGCAGTTCTTC.

This clonotype came up many times. The genes are TRBV12-3 or TRBV12-4 and TRBJ1-5; D is undetermined. Trimming removed 4 bases at V and 5 bases at J, with 6 bases between. The CDR3 extends over 12 amino acids. CDR3 sequence (DNA): TGTGCCAGCAGTTCGCAGTATCAGCCCCAGCATTTT. Amino acid sequence: CASSSQYQPQHF.

Many counts were recorded for this clonotype. The chain carries TRBV28 and TRBJ2-7; 14 positions match TRBD2. The germline V gene encodes CDR1 MDHEN and CDR2 SYDVKM. V trimming: 6 bases; J trimming: 2 bases; junction bases outside the gene matches: 18. The CDR3 has 20 residues. The CDR3 DNA reads TGTGCCAGCAGCCTTATTCCCCGGACTAGCGGGAGGTGGAGGCCCTACGAGCAGTACTTC. Encoded protein: CASSLIPRTSGRWRPYEQYF.

There are many counts of this clonotype. This chain uses TRBV29-1 with TRBJ2-1, with TRBD2 matching 10 bases. Germline assignment: CDR1 SQVTM and CDR2 ANQGSEA. This CDR3 contains 16 residues. Losses at the gene ends were 6 bases for V and 7 bases for J; bases not matched to a gene: 15. CDR3 loop: CSVSRAGGPVLNEQFF. The CDR3 DNA is TGCAGCGTGTCACGAGCGGGAGGGCCGGTTTTGAATGAGCAGTTCTTC.

This clonotype was counted between two and nine times. The J gene is TRBJ2-7, the V gene TRBV28, with TRBD1 identical over 7 bases. The CDR3 has 14 amino acids. The germline CDR1 and CDR2 sequences are MDHEN and SYDVKM. After removal of 5 bases from V and 3 bases from J, the junction contained 7 bases not matched to a gene. The CDR3 sequence is CASSQLRDSYEQYF. The CDR3 DNA reads TGTGCCAGCAGTCAACTCCGGGACAGCTACGAGCAGTACTTC.

The table lists this clonotype with many counts. This chain uses TRBV7-9 with TRBJ2-1, with D uncertain. Trimming removed 8 bases from V and 4 bases from J, with 15 bases in between. The CDR3 is made up of 14 amino acids. CDR1 and CDR2 from the germline V gene are SEHNR and FQNEAQ (reference sequence). In DNA form, the CDR3 reads TGTGCCAGCCGATCGCCTGGGGAATACAATGAGCAGTTCTTC. This codes for CASRSPGEYNEQFF.

This clonotype showed up many times. The rearrangement uses TRBV12-5 and TRBJ2-7; no definite D call. In germline, CDR1 is LGHNT, CDR2 FRNRAP. The CDR3 sequence is 14 residues long. V was clipped by 7 bases and J by 3 bases, with 16 bases between them. The CDR3 region is CASASLGPGYEQYF. For the CDR3, the DNA is TGTGCTAGTGCCTCCTTGGGTCCCGGCTACGAGCAGTACTTC.

This clonotype has a count of ten or more. CDR3 residues: CSVEDGGYEQYF. Here the CDR3 DNA reads TGCAGCGTTGAAGATGGGGGTTACGAGCAGTACTTC. This chain uses TRBV29-1 with TRBJ2-7; D possibly matches TRBD1 or TRBD2 (5 bases each). Germline CDR1 and CDR2: SQVTM and ANQGSEA. V shed 0 bases and J shed 4 bases, with 7 bases lying between them. CDR3 length: 12 amino acids.

This clonotype was counted at least ten times. The chain recombines TRBV6-6 with TRBJ2-5, with D possibly TRBD1 on 5 matching bases. V dropped 0 bases and J dropped 4 bases, with 12 bases sitting between them. Germline-derived CDR1 and CDR2 are MNHNY and SVGAGI (reference sequence). The CDR3 runs 15 residues. CDR3 protein: CASSYSMGPSETQYF. The CDR3 region has the DNA TGTGCCAGCAGTTACTCGATGGGGCCATCAGAGACCCAGTACTTC.

This clonotype appeared many times. The V call is TRBV6-2 or TRBV6-3, the J call TRBJ2-1; 9 bases agree with TRBD2. Per the germline V gene, CDR1 is MNHEY and CDR2 is SVGEGT. The CDR3 length is 14 residues. The V gene end was trimmed by 6 bases and the J gene end by 6 bases; junction bases not matched to a gene: 6. This CDR3 is CASRSGGPVNEQFF. DNA of the CDR3: TGTGCCAGCAGGAGCGGGGGGCCGGTCAATGAGCAGTTCTTC.

In its sample, this clonotype was seen many times. The chain uses TRBV28 and TRBJ1-5; unclear D gene. The CDR3 has 15 residues. From germline, CDR1 is MDHEN and CDR2 SYDVKM. Trimming left V 6 bases short and J 5 bases short, with 17 bases between. The CDR3 DNA reads as TGTGCCAGCAGCCGAGCGGGAGGTAGGGATCAGCCCCAGCATTTT. Residues: CASSRAGGRDQPQHF.

There are a few counts of this clonotype. The V call is TRBV6-2 or TRBV6-3, the J call TRBJ2-1; D is uncertain. V shed 2 bases and J shed 4 bases, with 6 bases lying between them. Germline CDR1 reads MNHEY; CDR2 reads SVGEGT. The CDR3 sequence is 13 residues long. The DNA of the CDR3 is TGTGCCAGCAGTTACGAGCTTTACAATGAGCAGTTCTTC. As protein: CASSYELYNEQFF.

This clonotype was seen a handful of times. CDR3 loop: CASKPGTLAGVSYNSPLHF. The CDR3 DNA reads as TGCGCCAGCAAACCCGGTACGCTAGCCGGTGTCTCCTATAATTCACCCCTCCACTTT. V and J are TRBV10-2 and TRBJ1-6; D gene unclear. Trimming took off 7 bases at V and 0 bases at J, with 22 bases between the two ends. The CDR3 has 19 amino acids. The germline V gene encodes CDR1 WSHSY and CDR2 SAAADI.

V is TRBV29-1 and J is TRBJ2-7; a possible D gene is TRBD2 (7 bases). The CDR3 spans 14 residues. Germline V CDR1 and CDR2: SQVTM, ANQGSEA. V gave up 7 bases and J gave up 6 bases, with 22 bases separating them. The CDR3 is CSEGRGTELCEQYF. The CDR3 DNA reads as TGCAGCGAAGGGAGGGGGACGGAATTATGCGAGCAGTACTTC.

In this sample, this clonotype turned up many times. The chain combines TRBV28 with TRBJ2-3, with TRBD2 matching over 9 bases. The CDR3 is 16 amino acids. CDR1 is MDHEN and CDR2 is SYDVKM in the germline V gene. After removal of 6 bases from V and 0 bases from J, the junction contained 7 bases not matched to a gene. CDR3 protein: CASSTHSGGSTDTQYF. The DNA of the CDR3 is TGTGCCAGCAGCACACATAGCGGGGGTAGCACAGATACGCAGTATTTT.